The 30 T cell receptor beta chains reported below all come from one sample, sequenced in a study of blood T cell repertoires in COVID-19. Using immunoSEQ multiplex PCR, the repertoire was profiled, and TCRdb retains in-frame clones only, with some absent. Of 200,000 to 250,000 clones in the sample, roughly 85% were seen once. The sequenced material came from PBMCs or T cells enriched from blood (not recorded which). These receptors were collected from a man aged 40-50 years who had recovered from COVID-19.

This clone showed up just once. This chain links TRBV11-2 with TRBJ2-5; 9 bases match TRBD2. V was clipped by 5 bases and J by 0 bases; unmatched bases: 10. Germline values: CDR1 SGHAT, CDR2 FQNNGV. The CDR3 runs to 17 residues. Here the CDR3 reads CASSPNRLADHQETQYF. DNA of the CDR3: TGTGCCAGCAGCCCGAATAGACTAGCGGATCACCAAGAGACCCAGTACTTC.

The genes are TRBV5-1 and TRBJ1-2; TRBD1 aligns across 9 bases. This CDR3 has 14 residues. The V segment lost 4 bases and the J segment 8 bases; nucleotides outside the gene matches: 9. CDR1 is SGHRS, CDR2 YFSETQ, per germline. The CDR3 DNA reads TGCGCCAGCAGCAGCCCAAGGGACAGGGTAGGCTACACCTTC. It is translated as CASSSPRDRVGYTF.

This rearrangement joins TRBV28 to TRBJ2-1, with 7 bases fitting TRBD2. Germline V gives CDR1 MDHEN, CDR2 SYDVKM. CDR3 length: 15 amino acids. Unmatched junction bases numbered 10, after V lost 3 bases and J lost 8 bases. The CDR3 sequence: CASSFGGSREHEQFF. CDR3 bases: TGTGCCAGCAGTTTTGGCGGGAGTAGAGAACATGAGCAGTTCTTC.

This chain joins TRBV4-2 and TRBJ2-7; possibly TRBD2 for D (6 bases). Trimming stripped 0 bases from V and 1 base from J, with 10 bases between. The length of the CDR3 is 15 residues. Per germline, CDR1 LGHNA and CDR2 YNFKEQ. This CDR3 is CASSQEVAVSYEQYF. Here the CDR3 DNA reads TGTGCCAGCAGCCAAGAGGTAGCGGTATCCTACGAGCAGTACTTC.

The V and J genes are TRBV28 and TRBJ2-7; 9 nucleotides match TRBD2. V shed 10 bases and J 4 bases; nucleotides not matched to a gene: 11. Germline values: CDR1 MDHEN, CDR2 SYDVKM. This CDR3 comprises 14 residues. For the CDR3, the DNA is TGTGCCACCTTAAACCTAGCGGGGACGTACGAGCAGTACTTC. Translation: CATLNLAGTYEQYF. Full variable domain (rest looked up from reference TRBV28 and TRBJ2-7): DVKVTQSSRYLVKRTGEKVFLECVQDMDHENMFWYRQDPGLGLRLIYFSYDVKMKEKGDIPEGYSVSREKKERFSLILESASTNQTSMYLCATLNLAGTYEQYFGPGTRLTVT.

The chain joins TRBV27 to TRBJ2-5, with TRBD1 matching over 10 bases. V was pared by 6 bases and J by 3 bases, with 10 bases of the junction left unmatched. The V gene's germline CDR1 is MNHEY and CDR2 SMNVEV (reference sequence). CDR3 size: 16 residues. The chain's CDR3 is CASRPPGQGSKETQYF. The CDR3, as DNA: TGTGCCAGCAGACCCCCGGGACAGGGGTCCAAAGAGACCCAGTACTTC.

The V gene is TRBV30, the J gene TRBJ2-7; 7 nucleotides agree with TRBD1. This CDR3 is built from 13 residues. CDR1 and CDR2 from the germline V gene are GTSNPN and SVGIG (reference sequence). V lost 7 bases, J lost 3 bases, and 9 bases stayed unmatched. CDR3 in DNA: TGTGCCTCGGCGACAGGGCTAGACTACGAGCAGTACTTC. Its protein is CASATGLDYEQYF.

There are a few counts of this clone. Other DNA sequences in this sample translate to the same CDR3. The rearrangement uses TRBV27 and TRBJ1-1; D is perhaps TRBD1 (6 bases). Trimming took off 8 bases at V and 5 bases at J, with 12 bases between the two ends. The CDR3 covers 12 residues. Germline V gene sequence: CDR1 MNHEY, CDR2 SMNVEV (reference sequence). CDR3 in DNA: TGTGCCAGCGGGCACAGGGATACTGAAGCTTTCTTT. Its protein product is CASGHRDTEAFF.

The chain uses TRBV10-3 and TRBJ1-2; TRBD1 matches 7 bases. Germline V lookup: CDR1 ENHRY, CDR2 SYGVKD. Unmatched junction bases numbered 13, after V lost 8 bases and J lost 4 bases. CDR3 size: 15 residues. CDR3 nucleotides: TGTGCCATCGGAGGGTCGACGGGACAGATCTATGGCTACACCTTC. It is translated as CAIGGSTGQIYGYTF.

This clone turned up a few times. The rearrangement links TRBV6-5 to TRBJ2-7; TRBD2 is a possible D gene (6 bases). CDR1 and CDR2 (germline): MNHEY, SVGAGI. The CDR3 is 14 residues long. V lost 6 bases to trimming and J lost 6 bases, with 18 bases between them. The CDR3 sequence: CASRKSGSRIEQYF. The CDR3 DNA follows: TGTGCCAGCAGAAAAAGCGGGTCCCGCATCGAGCAGTACTTC.

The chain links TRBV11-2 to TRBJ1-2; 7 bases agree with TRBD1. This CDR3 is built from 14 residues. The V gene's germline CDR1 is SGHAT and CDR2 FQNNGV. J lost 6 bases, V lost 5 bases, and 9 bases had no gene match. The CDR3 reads CASSHGQGGNGYTF. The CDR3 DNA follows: TGTGCCAGCAGCCACGGCCAGGGGGGAAATGGCTACACCTTC.

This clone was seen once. The DNA of the CDR3 is TGTGCCAGCAGCCGGGAGAGGGACAGGGAAGCTTTCTTT. This encodes CASSRERDREAFF. J is TRBJ1-1 and V is TRBV3-1 (or the pseudogene TRBV3-2), with TRBD1 matching 8 bases. There are 13 residues in the CDR3. Germline V gene data show CDR1 as LGHDT and CDR2 as YNNKEL (reference sequence). Germline trimming cut 4 bases from V and 8 bases from J; bases unmatched to any gene: 6.

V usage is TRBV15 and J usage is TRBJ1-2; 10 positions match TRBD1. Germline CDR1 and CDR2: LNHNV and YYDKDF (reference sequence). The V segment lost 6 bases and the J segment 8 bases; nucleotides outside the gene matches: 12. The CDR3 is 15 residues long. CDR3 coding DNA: TGTGCCACCAGGAAAGACAGGGGGCGCCCCCAGGGCTACACCTTC. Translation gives CATRKDRGRPQGYTF. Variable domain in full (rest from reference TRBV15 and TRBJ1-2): DAMVIQNPRYQVTQFGKPVTLSCSQTLNHNVMYWYQQKSSQAPKLLFHYYDKDFNNEADTPDNFQSRRPNTSFCFLDIRSPGLGDTAMYLCATRKDRGRPQGYTFGSGTRLTVV.

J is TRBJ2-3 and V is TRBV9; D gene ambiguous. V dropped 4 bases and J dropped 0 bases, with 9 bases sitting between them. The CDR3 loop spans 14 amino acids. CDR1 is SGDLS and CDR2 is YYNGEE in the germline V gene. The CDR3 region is CASSLETSTDTQYF. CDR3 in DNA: TGTGCCAGCAGCCTCGAGACTAGCACAGATACGCAGTATTTT.

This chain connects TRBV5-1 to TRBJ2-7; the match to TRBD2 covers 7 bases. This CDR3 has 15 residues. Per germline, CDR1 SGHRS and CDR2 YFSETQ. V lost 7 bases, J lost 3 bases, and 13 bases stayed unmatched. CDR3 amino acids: CASGEGAGVIYEQYF. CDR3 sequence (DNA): TGCGCCAGCGGGGAAGGGGCGGGAGTAATCTACGAGCAGTACTTC.

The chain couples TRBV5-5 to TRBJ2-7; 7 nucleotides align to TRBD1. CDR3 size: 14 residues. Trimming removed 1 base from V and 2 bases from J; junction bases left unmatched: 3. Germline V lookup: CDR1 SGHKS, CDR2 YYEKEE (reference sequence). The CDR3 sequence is CASSLTGATYEQYF. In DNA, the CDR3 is TGTGCCAGCAGCTTGACAGGGGCTACCTACGAGCAGTACTTC. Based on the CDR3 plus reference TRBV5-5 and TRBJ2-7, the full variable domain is DAGVTQSPTHLIKTRGQQVTLRCSPISGHKSVSWYQQVLGQGPQFIFQYYEKEERGRGNFPDRFSARQFPNYSSELNVNALLLGDSALYLCASSLTGATYEQYFGPGTRLTVT.

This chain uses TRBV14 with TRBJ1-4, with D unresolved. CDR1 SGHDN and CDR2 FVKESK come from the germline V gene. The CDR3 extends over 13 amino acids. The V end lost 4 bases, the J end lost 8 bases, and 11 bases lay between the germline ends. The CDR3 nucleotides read TGTGCCAGCAGCCCAGCGGGGAAAGAAAAACTGTTTTTT. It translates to CASSPAGKEKLFF. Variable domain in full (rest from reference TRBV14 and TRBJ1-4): EAGVTQFPSHSVIEKGQTVTLRCDPISGHDNLYWYRRVMGKEIKFLLHFVKESKQDESGMPNNRFLAERTGGTYSTLKVQPAELEDSGVYFCASSPAGKEKLFFGSGTQLSVL.

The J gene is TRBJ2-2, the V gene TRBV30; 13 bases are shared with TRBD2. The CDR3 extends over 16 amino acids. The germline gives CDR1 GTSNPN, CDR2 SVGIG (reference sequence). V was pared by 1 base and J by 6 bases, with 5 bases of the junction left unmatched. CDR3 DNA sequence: TGTGCCTGGAGTGGGACTAGCGGGAGTCCGGCCGGGGAGCTGTTTTTT. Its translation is CAWSGTSGSPAGELFF.

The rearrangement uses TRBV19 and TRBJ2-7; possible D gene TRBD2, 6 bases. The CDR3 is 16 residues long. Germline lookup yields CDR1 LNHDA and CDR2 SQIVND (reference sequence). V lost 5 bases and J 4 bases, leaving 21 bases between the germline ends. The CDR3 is CASSSGGDGSRYEQYF. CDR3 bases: TGTGCCAGTAGTTCTGGAGGGGACGGGAGTCGATACGAGCAGTACTTC.

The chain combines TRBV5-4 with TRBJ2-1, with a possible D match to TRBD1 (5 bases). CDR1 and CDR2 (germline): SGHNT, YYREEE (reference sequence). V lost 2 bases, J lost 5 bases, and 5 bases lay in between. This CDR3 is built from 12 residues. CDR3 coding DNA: TGTGCCAGCAGCTTAGGGGACAATGAGCAGTTCTTC. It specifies CASSLGDNEQFF.

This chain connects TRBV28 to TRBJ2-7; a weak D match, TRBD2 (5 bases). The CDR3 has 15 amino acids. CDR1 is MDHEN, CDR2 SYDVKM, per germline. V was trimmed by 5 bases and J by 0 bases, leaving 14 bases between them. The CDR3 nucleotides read TGTGCCAGCAGTCCAATGACCGGGATCTCCTACGAGCAGTACTTC. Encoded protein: CASSPMTGISYEQYF.

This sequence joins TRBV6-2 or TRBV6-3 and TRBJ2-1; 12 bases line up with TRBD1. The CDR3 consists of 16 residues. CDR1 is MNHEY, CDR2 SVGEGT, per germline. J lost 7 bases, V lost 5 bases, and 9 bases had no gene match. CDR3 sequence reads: CASSKSGTGGMNEQFF. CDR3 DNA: TGTGCCAGCAGTAAATCCGGGACAGGGGGCATGAATGAGCAGTTCTTC.

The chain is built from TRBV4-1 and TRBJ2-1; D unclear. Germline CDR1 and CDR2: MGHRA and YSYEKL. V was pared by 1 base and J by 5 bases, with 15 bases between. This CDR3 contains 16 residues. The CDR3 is CASSQGGAFGDNEQFF. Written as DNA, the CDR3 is TGCGCCAGCAGCCAAGGTGGAGCTTTTGGTGACAATGAGCAGTTCTTC.

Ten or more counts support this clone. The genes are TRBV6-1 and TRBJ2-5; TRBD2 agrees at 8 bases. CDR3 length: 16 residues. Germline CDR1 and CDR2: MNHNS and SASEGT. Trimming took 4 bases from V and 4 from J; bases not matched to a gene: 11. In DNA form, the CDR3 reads TGTGCCAGCAGTGTAGGCCCGGCTAGCGGGTCAGAGACCCAGTACTTC. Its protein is CASSVGPASGSETQYF.

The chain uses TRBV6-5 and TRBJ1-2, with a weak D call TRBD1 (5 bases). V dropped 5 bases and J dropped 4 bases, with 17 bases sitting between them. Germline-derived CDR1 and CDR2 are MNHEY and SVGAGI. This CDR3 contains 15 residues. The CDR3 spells CASSISREGSYGYTF. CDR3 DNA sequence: TGTGCCAGCAGTATTAGCAGGGAAGGAAGCTATGGCTACACCTTC.

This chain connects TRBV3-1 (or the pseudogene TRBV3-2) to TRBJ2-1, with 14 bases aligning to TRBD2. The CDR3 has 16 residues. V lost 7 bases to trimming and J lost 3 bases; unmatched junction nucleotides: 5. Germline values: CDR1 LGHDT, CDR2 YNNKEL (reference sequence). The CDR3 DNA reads TGTGCCAGCACAGGACTAGCGGGAGGTATCTACAATGAGCAGTTCTTC. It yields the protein CASTGLAGGIYNEQFF.

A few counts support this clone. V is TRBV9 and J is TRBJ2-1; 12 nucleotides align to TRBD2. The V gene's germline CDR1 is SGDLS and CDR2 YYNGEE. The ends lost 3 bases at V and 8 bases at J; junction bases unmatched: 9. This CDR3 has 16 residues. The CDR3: CASSATSGRSRDEQFF. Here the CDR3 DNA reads TGTGCCAGCAGCGCGACTAGCGGGAGAAGTAGGGATGAGCAGTTCTTC.

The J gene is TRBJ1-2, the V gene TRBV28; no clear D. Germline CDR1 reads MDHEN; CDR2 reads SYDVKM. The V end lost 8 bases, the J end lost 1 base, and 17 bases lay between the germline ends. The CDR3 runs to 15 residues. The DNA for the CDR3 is TGTGCCAGCGAGGTTAGTGGGAGAATTAACTATGGCTACACCTTC. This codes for CASEVSGRINYGYTF.

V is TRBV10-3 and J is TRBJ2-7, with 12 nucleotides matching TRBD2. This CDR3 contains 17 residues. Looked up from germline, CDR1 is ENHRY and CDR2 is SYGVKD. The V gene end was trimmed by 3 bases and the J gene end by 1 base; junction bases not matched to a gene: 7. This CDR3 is CAISDMTSGGGSYEQYF. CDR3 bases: TGTGCCATCAGTGATATGACTAGCGGGGGCGGGTCCTACGAGCAGTACTTC.

The CDR3 reads CASSWTSGNRGPYEQYF. DNA of the CDR3: TGTGCCAGCAGCTGGACTAGCGGAAACCGGGGGCCCTACGAGCAGTACTTC. This chain uses TRBV5-8 with TRBJ2-7, with 10 bases identical to TRBD2. The CDR3 contains 17 residues. The V gene's germline CDR1 is SGHTS and CDR2 YDEGEE. J was trimmed by 2 bases and V by 3 bases; bases with no gene match: 11.